This record looks at one T cell receptor beta chain sequence and its context. Source study methods: Reference gene primer amplification gave nucleated cell count estimates. Measured with immunoSEQ multiplex PCR; TCRdb has only the in-frame clones, and not every one. That table supplies the V and J calls and clone size; D and trimming were determined from the DNA. Of fewer than 300,000 clones detected, about 73% appear once; the ten largest clones hold around 3.2%. The length of the CDR3 is 14 residues. V dropped 1 base and J dropped 5 bases, with 12 bases sitting between them. CDR1 is SGHKS and CDR2 is YYEKEE in the germline V gene (reference sequence). This record belongs to a study of blood T cell repertoires in COVID-19.

The sequenced sample consisted of peripheral blood. This TCR was sampled from a woman over 75 with acute or convalescent COVID-19. The chain has TRBV5-5 and TRBJ1-1; tentative D call: TRBD1 (5 bases). The chain's CDR3 is CASSLPGGWTEAFF. The CDR3 nucleotides are TGTGCCAGCAGCTTGCCGGGGGGGTGGACTGAAGCTTTCTTT.